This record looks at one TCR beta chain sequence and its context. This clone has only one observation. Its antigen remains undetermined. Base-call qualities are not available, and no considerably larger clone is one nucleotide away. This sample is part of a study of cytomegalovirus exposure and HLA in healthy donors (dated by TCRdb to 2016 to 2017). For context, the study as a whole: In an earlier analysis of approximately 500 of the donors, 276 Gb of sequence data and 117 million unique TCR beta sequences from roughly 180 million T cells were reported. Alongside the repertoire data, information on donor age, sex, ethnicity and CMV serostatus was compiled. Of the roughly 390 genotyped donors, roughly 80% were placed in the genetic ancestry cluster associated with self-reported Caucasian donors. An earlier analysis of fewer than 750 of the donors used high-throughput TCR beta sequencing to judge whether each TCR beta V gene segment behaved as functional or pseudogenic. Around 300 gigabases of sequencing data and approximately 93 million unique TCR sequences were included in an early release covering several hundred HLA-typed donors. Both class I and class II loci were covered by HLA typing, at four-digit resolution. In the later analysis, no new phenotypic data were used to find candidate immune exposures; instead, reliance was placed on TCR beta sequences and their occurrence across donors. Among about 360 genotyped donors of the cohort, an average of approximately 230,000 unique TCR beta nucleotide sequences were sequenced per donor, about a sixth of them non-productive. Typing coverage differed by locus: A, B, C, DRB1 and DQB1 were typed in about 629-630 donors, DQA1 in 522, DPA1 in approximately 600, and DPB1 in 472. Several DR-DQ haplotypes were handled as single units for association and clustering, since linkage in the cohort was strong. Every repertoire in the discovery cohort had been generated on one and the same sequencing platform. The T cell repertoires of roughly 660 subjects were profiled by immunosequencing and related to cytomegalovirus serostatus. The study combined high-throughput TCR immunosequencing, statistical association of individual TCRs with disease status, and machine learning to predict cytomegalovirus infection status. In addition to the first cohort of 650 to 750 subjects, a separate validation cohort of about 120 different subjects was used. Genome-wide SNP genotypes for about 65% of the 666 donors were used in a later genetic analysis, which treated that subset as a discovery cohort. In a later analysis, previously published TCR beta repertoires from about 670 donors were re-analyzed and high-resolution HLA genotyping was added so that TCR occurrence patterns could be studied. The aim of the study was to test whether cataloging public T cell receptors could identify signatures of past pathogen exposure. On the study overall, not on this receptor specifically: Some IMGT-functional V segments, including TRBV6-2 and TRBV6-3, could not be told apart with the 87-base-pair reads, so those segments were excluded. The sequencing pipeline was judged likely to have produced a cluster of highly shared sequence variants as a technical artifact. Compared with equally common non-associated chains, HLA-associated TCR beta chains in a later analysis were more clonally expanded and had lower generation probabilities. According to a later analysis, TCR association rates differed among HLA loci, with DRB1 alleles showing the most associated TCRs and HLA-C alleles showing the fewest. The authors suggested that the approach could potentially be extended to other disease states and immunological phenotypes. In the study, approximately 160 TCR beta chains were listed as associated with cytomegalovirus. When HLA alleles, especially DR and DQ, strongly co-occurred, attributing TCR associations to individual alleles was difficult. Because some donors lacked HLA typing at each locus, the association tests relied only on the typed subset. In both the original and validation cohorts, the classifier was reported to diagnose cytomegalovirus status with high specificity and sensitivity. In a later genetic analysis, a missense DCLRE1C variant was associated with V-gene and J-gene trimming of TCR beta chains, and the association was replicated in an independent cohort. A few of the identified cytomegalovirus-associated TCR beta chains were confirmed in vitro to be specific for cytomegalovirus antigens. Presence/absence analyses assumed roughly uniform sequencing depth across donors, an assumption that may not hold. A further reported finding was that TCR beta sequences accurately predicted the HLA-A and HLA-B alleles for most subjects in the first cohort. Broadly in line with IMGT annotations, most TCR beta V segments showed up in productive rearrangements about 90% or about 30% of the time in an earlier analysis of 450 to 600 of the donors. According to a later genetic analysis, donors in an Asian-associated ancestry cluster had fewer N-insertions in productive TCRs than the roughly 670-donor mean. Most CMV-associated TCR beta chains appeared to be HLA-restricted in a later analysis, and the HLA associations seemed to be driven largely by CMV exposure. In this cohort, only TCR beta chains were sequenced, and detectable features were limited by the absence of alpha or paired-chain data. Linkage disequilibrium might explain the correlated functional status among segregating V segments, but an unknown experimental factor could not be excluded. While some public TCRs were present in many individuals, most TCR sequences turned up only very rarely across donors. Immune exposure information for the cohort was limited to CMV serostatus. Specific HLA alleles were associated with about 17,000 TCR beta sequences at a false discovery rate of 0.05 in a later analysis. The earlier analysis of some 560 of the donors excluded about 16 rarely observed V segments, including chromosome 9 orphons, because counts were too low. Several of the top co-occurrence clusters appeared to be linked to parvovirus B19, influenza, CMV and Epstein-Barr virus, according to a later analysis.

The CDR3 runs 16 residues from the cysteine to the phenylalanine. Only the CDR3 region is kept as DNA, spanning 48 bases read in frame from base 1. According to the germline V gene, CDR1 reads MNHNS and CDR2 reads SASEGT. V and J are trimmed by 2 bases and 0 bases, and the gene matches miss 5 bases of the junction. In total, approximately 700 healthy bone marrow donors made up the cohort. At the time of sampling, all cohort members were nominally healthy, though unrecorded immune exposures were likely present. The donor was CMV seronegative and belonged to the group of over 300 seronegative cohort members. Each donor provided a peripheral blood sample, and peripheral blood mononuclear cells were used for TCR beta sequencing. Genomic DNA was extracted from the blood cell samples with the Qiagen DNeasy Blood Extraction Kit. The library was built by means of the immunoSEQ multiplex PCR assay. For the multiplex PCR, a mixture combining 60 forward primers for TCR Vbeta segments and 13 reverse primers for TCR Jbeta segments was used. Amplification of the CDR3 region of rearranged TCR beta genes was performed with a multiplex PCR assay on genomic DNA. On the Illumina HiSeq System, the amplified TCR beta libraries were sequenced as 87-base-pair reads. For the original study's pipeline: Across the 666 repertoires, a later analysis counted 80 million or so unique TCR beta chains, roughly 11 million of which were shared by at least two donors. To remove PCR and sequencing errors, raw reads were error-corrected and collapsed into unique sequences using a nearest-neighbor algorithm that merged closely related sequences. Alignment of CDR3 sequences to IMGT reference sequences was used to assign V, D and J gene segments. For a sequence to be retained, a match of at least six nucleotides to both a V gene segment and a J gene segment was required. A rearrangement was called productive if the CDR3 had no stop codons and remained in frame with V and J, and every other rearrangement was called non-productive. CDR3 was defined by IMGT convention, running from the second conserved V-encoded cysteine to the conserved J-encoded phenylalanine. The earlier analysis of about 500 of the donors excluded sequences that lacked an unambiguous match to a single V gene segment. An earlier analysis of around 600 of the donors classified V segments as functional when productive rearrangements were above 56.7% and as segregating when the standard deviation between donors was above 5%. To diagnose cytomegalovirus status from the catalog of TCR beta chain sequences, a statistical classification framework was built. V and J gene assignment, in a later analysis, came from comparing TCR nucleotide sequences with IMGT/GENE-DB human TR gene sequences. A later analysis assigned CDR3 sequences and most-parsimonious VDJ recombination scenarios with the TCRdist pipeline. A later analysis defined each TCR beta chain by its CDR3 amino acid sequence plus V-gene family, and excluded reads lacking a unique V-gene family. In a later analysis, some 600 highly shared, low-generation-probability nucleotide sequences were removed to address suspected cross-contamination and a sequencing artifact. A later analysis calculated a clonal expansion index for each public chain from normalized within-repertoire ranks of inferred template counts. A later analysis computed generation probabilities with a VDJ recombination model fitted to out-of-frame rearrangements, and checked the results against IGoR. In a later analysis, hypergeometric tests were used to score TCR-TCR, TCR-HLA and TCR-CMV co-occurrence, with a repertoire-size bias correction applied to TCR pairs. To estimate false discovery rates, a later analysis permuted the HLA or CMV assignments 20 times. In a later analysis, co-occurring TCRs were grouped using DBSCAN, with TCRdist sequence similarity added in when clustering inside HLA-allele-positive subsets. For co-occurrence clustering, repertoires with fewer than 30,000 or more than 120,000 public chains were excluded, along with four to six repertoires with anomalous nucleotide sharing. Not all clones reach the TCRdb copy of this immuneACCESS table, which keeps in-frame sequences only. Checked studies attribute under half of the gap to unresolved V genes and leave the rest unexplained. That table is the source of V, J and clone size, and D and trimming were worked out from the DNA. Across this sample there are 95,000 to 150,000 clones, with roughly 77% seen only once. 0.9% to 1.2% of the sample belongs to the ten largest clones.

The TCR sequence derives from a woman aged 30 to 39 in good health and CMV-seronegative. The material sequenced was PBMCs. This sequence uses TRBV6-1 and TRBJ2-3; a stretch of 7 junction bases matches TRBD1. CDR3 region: CASSEWTGSSTDTQYF. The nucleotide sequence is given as TGTGCCAGCAGTGAATGGACAGGCTCCAGCACAGATACGCAGTATTTT.